This TCR beta chain derives from a study of blood T cell repertoires in COVID-19. Overall study: PBMCs, B-cell-depleted T cells, or T cells provided the cDNA or gDNA that made up the material.

Original methodology: Reference gene primer amplification gave estimated nucleated cell counts. Libraries were prepared by immunoSEQ multiplex PCR; TCRdb keeps only in-frame clonotypes and omits some of them. The V and J calls and clone size are taken from that table; D and trimming were inferred from the DNA. The repertoire consists of about 310,000 clones, with 89% occurring once and the leading ten covering roughly a tenth. The CDR3 runs to 15 residues. Per germline, CDR1 SGHVS and CDR2 FNYEAQ. V lost 4 bases, J lost 4 bases, and 10 bases stayed unmatched. Enrolled through a virtual design, the participants were between 18 and 89 years of age and came from 24 US areas. Allocation to cohorts depended on clinical history reported by the participants. This clone was recorded once.

Input material: PBMCs or T cells enriched from blood (not recorded which). V usage is TRBV7-6 and J usage is TRBJ2-7, with 7 bases lining up with TRBD1. This clonotype was sampled from a woman in her forties who had recovered from COVID-19. DNA for the CDR3: TGTGCCAGCAGCTCCACGGAAAGGGGGCTTTACGAGCAGTACTTC. This translates into CASSSTERGLYEQYF. The variable domain in full, completed from reference TRBV7-6 and TRBJ2-7, reads GAGVSQSPRYKVTKRGQDVALRCDPISGHVSLYWYRQALGQGPEFLTYFNYEAQQDKSGLPNDRFSAERPEGSISTLTIQRTEQRDSAMYRCASSSTERGLYEQYFGPGTRLTVT.